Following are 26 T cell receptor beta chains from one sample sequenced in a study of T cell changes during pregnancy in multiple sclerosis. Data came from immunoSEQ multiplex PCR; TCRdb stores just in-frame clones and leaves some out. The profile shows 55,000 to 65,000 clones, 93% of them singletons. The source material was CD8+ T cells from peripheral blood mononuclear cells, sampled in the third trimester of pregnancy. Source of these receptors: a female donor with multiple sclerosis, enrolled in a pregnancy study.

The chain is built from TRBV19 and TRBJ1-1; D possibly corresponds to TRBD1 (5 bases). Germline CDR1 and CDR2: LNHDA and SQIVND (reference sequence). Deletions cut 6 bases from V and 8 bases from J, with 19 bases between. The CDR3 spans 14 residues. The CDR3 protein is CASSLGLAGTEAFF. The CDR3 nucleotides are TGTGCCAGTAGCTTGGGACTAGCGGGGACCGAAGCTTTCTTT.

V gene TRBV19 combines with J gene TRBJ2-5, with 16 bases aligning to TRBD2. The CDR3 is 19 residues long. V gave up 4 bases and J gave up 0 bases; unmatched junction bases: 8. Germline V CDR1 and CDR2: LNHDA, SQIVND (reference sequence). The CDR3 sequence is CASSRGTSGRAYDQETQYF. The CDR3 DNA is TGTGCCAGTAGTAGGGGGACTAGCGGGAGGGCCTACGACCAAGAGACCCAGTACTTC.

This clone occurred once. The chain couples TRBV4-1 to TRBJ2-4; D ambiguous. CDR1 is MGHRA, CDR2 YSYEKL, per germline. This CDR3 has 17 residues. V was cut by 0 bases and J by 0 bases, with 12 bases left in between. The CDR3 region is CASSQEVGRLAKNIQYF. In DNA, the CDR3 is TGCGCCAGCAGCCAAGAAGTTGGCAGGCTAGCCAAAAACATTCAGTACTTC.

The CDR3 DNA sequence: TGTGCCAGCAGTGACCGACGACTAGCGGGAGGGACGGAGCAGTTCTTC. Translation: CASSDRRLAGGTEQFF. V and J are TRBV6-4 and TRBJ2-1; 14 bases map to TRBD2. Per germline, CDR1 MRHNA and CDR2 SNTAGT. V gave up 2 bases and J gave up 10 bases; unmatched junction bases: 7. The length of the CDR3 is 16 residues.

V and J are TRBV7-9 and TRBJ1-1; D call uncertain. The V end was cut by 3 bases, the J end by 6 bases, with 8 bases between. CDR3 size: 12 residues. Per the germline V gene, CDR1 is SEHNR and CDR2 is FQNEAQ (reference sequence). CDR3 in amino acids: CASSFPLAEAFF. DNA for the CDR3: TGTGCCAGCAGCTTCCCCCTTGCTGAAGCTTTCTTT.

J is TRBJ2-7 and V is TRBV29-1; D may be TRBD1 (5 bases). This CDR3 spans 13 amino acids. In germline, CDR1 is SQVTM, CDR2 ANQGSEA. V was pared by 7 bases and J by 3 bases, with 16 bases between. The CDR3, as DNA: TGCAGCGCCGCCCCCTCAGGGAACTACGAGCAGTACTTC. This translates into CSAAPSGNYEQYF.

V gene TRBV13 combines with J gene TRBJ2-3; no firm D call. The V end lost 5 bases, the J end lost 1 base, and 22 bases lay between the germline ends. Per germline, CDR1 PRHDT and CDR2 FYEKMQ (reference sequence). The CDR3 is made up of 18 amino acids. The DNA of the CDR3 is TGTGCCAGCAGCCCCTCGCTTGACTTGAGGATCGGCACAGATACGCAGTATTTT. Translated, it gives CASSPSLDLRIGTDTQYF.

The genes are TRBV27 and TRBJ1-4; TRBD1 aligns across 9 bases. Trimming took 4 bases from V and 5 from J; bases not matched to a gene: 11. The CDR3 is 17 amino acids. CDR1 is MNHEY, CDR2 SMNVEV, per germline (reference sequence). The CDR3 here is CASSSILTGGKNEKLFF. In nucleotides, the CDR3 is TGTGCCAGCAGTTCCATCCTTACAGGGGGCAAAAATGAAAAACTGTTTTTT.

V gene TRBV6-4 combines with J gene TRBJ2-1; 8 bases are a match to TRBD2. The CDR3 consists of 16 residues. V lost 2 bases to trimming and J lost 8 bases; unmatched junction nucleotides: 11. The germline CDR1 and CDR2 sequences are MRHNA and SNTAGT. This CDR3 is CASSDRVAGGKDEQFF. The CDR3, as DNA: TGTGCCAGCAGTGACCGGGTGGCGGGGGGTAAAGATGAGCAGTTCTTC.

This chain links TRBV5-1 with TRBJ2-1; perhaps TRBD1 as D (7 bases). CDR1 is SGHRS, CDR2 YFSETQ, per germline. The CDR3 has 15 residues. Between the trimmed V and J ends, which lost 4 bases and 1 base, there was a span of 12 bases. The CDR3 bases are TGCGCCAGCAGCCCGACAGGGAGGTCCTACAATGAGCAGTTCTTC. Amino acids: CASSPTGRSYNEQFF.

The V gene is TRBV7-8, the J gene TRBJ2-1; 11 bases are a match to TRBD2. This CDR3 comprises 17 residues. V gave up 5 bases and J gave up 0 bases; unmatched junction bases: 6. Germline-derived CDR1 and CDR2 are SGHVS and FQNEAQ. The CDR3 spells CASSLLLAGASYNEQFF. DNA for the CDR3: TGTGCCAGCAGCCTATTACTAGCGGGGGCCTCCTACAATGAGCAGTTCTTC.

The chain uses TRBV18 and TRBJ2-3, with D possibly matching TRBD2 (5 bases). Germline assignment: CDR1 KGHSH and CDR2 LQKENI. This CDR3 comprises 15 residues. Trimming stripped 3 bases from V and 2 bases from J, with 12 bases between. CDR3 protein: CASSPTRATTDTQYF. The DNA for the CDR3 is TGTGCCAGCTCACCTACGCGGGCCACCACAGATACGCAGTATTTT. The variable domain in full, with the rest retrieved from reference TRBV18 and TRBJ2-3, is NAGVMQNPRHLVRRRGQEARLRCSPMKGHSHVYWYRQLPEEGLKFMVYLQKENIIDESGMPKERFSAEFPKEGPSILRIQQVVRGDSAAYFCASSPTRATTDTQYFGPGTRLTVL.

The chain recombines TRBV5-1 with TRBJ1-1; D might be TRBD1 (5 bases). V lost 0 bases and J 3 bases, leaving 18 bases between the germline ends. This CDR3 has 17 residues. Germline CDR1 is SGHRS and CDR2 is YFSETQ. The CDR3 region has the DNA TGCGCCAGCAGCTTGGTTTCCCTACAGGCGCCCCACACTGAAGCTTTCTTT. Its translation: CASSLVSLQAPHTEAFF.

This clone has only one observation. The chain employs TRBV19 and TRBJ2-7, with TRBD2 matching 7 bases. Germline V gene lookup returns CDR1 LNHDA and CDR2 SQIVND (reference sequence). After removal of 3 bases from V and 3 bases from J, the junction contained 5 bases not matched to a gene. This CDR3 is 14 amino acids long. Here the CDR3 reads CASSIGGGVYEQYF. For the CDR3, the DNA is TGTGCCAGTAGTATTGGGGGGGGAGTCTACGAGCAGTACTTC.

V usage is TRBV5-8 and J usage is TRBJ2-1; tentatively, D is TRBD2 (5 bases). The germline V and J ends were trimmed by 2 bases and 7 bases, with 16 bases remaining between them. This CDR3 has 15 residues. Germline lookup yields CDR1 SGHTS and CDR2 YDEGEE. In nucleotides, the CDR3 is TGTGCCAGCAGCTTTGGTGGGAGAGGCTTAAATGAGCAGTTCTTC. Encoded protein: CASSFGGRGLNEQFF. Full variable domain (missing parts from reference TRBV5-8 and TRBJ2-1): EAGVTQSPTHLIKTRGQQATLRCSPISGHTSVYWYQQALGLGLQFLLWYDEGEERNRGNFPPRFSGRQFPNYSSELNVNALELEDSALYLCASSFGGRGLNEQFFGPGTRLTVL.

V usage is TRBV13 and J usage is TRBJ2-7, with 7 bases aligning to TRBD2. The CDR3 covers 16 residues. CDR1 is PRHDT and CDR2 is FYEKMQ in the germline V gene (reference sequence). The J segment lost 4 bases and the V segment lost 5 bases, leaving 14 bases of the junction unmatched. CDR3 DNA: TGTGCCAGCAGCGCCGCGGGCGCGGGAGAAGGGTACGAGCAGTACTTC. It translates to CASSAAGAGEGYEQYF.

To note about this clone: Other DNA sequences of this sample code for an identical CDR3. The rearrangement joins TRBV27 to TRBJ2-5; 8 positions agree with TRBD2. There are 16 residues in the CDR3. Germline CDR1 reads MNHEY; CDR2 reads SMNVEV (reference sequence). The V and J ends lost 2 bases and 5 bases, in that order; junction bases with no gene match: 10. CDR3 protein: CASSLLPSGSLETQYF. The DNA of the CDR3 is TGTGCCAGCAGTTTACTTCCTAGCGGGTCCCTTGAGACCCAGTACTTC.

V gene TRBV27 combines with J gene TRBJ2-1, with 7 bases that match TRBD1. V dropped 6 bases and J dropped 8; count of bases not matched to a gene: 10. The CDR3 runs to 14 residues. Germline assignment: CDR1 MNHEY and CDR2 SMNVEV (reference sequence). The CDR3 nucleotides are TGTGCCAGCAGGGGGGCCAGGGGGTATGATGAGCAGTTCTTC. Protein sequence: CASRGARGYDEQFF.

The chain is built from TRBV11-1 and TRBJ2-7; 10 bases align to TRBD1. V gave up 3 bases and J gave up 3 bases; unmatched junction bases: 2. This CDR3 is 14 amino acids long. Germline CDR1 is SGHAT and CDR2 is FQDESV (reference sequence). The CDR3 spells CASSFGTGDYEQYF. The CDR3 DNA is TGTGCCAGCAGCTTTGGGACAGGGGACTACGAGCAGTACTTC.

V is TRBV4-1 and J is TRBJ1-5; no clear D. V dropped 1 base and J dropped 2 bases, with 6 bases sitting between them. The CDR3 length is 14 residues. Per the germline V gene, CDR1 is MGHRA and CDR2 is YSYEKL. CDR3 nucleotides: TGCGCCAGCAGCCAAGTTGGAGGCAATCAGCCCCAGCATTTT. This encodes CASSQVGGNQPQHF.

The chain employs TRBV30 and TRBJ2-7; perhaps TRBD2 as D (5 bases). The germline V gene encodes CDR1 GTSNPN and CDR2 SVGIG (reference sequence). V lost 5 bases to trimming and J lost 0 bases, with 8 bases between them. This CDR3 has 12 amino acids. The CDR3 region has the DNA TGTGCCTGGTCCGGGGACTCCTACGAGCAGTACTTC. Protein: CAWSGDSYEQYF.

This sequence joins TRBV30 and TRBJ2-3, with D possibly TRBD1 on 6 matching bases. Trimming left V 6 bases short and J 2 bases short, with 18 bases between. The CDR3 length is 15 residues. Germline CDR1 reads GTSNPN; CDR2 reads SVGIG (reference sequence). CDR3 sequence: CACPNRERATDTQYF. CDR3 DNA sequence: TGTGCCTGTCCTAACAGGGAGAGGGCCACAGATACGCAGTATTTT.

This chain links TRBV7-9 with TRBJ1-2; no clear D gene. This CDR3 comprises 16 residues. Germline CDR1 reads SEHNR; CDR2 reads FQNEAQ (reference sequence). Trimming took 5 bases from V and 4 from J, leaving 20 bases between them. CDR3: CASSIVGQAVAYGYTF. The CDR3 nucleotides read TGTGCCAGCAGCATAGTCGGCCAGGCTGTCGCCTATGGCTACACCTTC. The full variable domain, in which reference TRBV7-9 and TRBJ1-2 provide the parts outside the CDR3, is DTGVSQNPRHKITKRGQNVTFRCDPISEHNRLYWYRQTLGQGPEFLTYFQNEAQLEKSRLLSDRFSAERPKGSFSTLEIQRTEQGDSAMYLCASSIVGQAVAYGYTFGSGTRLTVV.

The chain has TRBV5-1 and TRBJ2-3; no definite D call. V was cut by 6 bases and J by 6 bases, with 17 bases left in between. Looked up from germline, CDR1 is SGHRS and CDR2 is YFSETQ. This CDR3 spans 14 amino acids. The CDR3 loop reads CASNLRPSRDTQYF. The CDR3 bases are TGCGCCAGCAATCTGAGGCCGTCGAGGGATACGCAGTATTTT.

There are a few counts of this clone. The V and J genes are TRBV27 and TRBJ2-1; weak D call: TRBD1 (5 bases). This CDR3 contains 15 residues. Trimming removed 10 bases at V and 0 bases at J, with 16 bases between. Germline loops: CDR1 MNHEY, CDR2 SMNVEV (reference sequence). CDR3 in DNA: TGTGCCACCATGGGGCTAGAAAGCTCCTACAATGAGCAGTTCTTC. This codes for CATMGLESSYNEQFF.

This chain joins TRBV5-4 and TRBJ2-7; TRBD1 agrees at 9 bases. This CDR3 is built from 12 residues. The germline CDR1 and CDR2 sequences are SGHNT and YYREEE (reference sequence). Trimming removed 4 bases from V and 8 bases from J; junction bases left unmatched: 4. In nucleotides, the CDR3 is TGTGCCAGCAGCGATGGACAGGGGAAGCAGTACTTC. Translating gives CASSDGQGKQYF. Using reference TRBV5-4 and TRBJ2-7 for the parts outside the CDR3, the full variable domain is ETGVTQSPTHLIKTRGQQVTLRCSSQSGHNTVSWYQQALGQGPQFIFQYYREEENGRGNFPPRFSGLQFPNYSSELNVNALELDDSALYLCASSDGQGKQYFGPGTRLTVT.